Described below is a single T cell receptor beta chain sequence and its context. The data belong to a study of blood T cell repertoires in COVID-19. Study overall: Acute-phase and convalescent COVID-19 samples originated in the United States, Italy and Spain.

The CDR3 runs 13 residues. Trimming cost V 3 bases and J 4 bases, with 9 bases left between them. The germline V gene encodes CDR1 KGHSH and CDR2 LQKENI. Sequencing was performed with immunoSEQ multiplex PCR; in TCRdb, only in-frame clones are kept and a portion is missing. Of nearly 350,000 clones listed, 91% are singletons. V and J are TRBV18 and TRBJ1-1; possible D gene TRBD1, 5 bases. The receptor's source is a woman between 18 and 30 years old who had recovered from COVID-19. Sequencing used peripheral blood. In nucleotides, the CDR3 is TGTGCCAGCTCACCGGGGAGGGGCACTGAAGCTTTCTTT. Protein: CASSPGRGTEAFF.